This TCR beta chain was found in a study of T cell responses to AZD1222 COVID-19 vaccine. On this clone itself: What it recognizes is unknown.

Measured with immunoSEQ multiplex PCR; TCRdb has only the in-frame clones, and not every one. The table lists around 200,000 clones, roughly 91% of them singletons, with roughly 0.99% in the top ten. General observations from the study: Mostly white British, mostly female donors; authors suggested clonal diversity may be underestimated. Baseline testing showed seropositivity in only six or seven AZD1222 recipients.

There are 12 residues in the CDR3. V was shortened by 3 bases and J by 5 bases, with 10 bases between the two germline ends. Germline CDR1 is DFQATT and CDR2 is SNEGSKA (reference sequence). This chain uses TRBV20-1 with TRBJ1-2; possibly TRBD1 for D (5 bases). The receptor was isolated from an adult in good health. Sequenced here: peripheral blood, sampled on day 0 of AZD1222 vaccination. The CDR3 sequence: CSASGGWYGYTF. The CDR3, as DNA: TGCAGTGCTAGTGGGGGTTGGTATGGCTACACCTTC.